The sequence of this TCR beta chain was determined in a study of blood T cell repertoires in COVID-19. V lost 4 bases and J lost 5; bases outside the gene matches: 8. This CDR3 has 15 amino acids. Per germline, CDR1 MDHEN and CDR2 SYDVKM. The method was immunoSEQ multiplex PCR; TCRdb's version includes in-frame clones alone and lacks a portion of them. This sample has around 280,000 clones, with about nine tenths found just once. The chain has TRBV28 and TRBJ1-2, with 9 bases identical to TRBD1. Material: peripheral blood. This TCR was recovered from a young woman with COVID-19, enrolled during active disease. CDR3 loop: CASSSPGQGFYGYTF. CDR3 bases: TGTGCCAGCAGTTCTCCGGGACAGGGTTTTTATGGCTACACCTTC.